This TCR beta chain was recovered during a study of OX40 agonist ivuxolimab in advanced cancers. The CDR3 has 13 residues. CDR1 and CDR2 from the germline V gene are SGHNT and YENEEA. Trimming took off 5 bases at V and 0 bases at J, with 8 bases between the two ends. Assay: immunoSEQ multiplex PCR; the TCRdb copy retains only in-frame clones and omits some. The sample has under 40,000 clones, about three quarters seen once. This TCR was recovered from an adult with an advanced solid tumor such as melanoma, head and neck, liver or kidney cancer. J is TRBJ2-7 and V is TRBV11-3; D may match TRBD1 or TRBD2 (5 bases each). The starting material was CD4+ or CD8+ T cells sorted from blood, obtained in a trial of the OX40 agonist ivuxolimab. CDR3 sequence: CASSPGTSYEQYF. CDR3 sequence (DNA): TGTGCCAGCAGCCCCGGGACCTCCTACGAGCAGTACTTC.